This T cell receptor beta chain was sequenced in a study of blood T cell repertoires in COVID-19. The CDR3 consists of 13 residues. From germline, CDR1 is GTSNPN and CDR2 SVGIG (reference sequence). V shed 2 bases, J shed 6 bases, and the junction held 2 bases outside the gene matches. Per the original data handling: Cell counts per sample came from amplifying reference gene primers. Sequenced by immunoSEQ multiplex PCR; TCRdb stores in-frame clones only, minus some. V, J and clone size derive from that table, while D and trimming were established from the DNA sequence. This table has 55,000 to 65,000 clones, around 88% appearing once.

The receptor was isolated from a man aged 55 to 70 with acute or convalescent COVID-19. The chain uses TRBV30 and TRBJ2-7; 12 positions match TRBD2. Sequences were obtained from peripheral blood. The CDR3 DNA reads TGTGCCTGGAGTTCTAGCGGGAGGGGCGAGCAGTACTTC. Amino acids: CAWSSSGRGEQYF.